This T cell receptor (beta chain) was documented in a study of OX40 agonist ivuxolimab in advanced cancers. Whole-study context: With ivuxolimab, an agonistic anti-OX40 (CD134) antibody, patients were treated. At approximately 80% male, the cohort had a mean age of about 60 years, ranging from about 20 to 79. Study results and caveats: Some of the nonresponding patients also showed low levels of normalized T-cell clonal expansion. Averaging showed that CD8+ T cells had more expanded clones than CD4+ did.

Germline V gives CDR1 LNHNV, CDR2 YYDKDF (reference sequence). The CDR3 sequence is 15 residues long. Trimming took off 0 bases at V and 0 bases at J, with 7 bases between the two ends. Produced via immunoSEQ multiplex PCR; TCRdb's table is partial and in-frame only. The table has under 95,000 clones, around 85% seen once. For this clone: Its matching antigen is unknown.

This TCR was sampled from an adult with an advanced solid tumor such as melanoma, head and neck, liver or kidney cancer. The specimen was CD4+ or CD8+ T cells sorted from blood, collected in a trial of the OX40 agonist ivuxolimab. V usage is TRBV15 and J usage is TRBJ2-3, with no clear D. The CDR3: CATSRDGESTDTQYF. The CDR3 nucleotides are TGTGCCACCAGCAGAGATGGCGAAAGCACAGATACGCAGTATTTT.